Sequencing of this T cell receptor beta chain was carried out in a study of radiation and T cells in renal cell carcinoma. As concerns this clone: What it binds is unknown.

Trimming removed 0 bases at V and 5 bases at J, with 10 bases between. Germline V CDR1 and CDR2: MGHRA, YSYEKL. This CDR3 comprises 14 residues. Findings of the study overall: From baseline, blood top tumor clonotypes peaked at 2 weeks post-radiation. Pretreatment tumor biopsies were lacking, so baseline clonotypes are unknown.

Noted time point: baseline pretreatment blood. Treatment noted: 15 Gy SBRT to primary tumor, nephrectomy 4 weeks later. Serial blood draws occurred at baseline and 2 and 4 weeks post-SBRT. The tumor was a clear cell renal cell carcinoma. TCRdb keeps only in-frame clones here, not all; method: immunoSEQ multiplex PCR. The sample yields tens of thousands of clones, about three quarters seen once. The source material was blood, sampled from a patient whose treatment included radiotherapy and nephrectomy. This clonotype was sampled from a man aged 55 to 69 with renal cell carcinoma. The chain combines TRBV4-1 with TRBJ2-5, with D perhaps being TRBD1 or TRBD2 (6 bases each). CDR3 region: CASSQDTGRETQYF. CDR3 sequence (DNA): TGCGCCAGCAGCCAAGATACAGGGAGGGAGACCCAGTACTTC.